One sample yielded the 9 T cell receptor beta chains listed below, sequenced in a study of blood T cell repertoires in COVID-19. Here immunoSEQ multiplex PCR was the method, and the copy in TCRdb shows in-frame clones only, minus some. The repertoire has 70,000 to 95,000 clones, around 88% of them found once; the top ten carry nearly 5%. Sequencing was done on a sample of peripheral blood. The receptor set was obtained from a woman older than 75 with acute or convalescent COVID-19.

V and J are TRBV19 and TRBJ2-7; D perhaps matches TRBD2 (6 bases). Germline assignment: CDR1 LNHDA and CDR2 SQIVND (reference sequence). The CDR3 is 16 residues long. V lost 3 bases to trimming and J lost 0 bases, with 15 bases between them. CDR3: CASSISGGNPSYEQYF. CDR3 nucleotide sequence: TGTGCCAGTAGTATCTCTGGGGGGAACCCCTCCTACGAGCAGTACTTC.

The chain uses TRBV19 and TRBJ2-2; TRBD2 matches 12 bases. Looked up from germline, CDR1 is LNHDA and CDR2 is SQIVND (reference sequence). This CDR3 region has 19 residues. The ends lost 5 bases at V and 0 bases at J; junction bases unmatched: 10. The CDR3 DNA sequence: TGTGCCAGTAGTTTCAGGACTAGCGGGACGAATACGAACACCGGGGAGCTGTTTTTT. It yields the protein CASSFRTSGTNTNTGELFF. The full variable domain, in which reference TRBV19 and TRBJ2-2 provide the parts outside the CDR3, is DGGITQSPKYLFRKEGQNVTLSCEQNLNHDAMYWYRQDPGQGLRLIYYSQIVNDFQKGDIAEGYSVSREKKESFPLTVTSAQKNPTAFYLCASSFRTSGTNTNTGELFFGEGSRLTVL.

The chain uses TRBV2 and TRBJ2-7; 7 positions match TRBD1. Germline CDR1 is SNHLY and CDR2 is FYNNEI. After removal of 6 bases from V and 6 bases from J, the junction contained 8 bases not matched to a gene. The CDR3 sequence is 13 residues long. The CDR3 here is CASRPGQPSEQYF. Here the CDR3 DNA reads TGTGCCAGCAGACCGGGACAGCCTTCCGAGCAGTACTTC.

The chain couples TRBV25-1 to TRBJ2-2; 7 nucleotides align to TRBD1. V lost 3 bases, J lost 2 bases, and 6 bases stayed unmatched. Looked up from germline, CDR1 is MGHDK and CDR2 is SYGVNS. The CDR3 spans 16 residues. CDR3 amino acids: CASSEPGTANTGELFF. The CDR3 DNA reads as TGTGCCAGCAGTGAGCCCGGGACAGCTAACACCGGGGAGCTGTTTTTT.

This sequence joins TRBV18 and TRBJ1-1; 7 nucleotides line up with TRBD1. V dropped 6 bases and J dropped 1; count of bases not matched to a gene: 8. Germline V lookup: CDR1 KGHSH, CDR2 LQKENI. The CDR3 is 15 residues long. CDR3 coding DNA: TGTGCCAGCTCCCGCGGACAGGTAACGAACACTGAAGCTTTCTTT. It is translated as CASSRGQVTNTEAFF.

The sample holds one count of this clone. This chain connects TRBV2 to TRBJ2-7; 11 nucleotides match TRBD2. V was clipped by 6 bases and J by 5 bases; unmatched bases: 6. The CDR3 loop spans 14 amino acids. Germline CDR1 is SNHLY and CDR2 is FYNNEI. The CDR3, as DNA: TGTGCCAGCAGCGCCCGTAGCGGGAGGGACGAGCAGTACTTC. As protein: CASSARSGRDEQYF.

The V call is TRBV12-3 or TRBV12-4, the J call TRBJ1-2; 10 bases match TRBD1. Trimming took 5 bases from V and 8 from J; bases not matched to a gene: 5. The CDR3 covers 13 residues. For the CDR3, the DNA is TGTGCCAGCAGTACCGGGACAGGGGAGGGCTACACCTTC. Translation: CASSTGTGEGYTF.

The chain couples TRBV9 to TRBJ1-2, with D possibly TRBD1 on 5 matching bases. The CDR3 has 14 amino acids. The V end lost 6 bases, the J end lost 7 bases, and 19 bases lay between the germline ends. CDR1 is SGDLS and CDR2 is YYNGEE in the germline V gene. The CDR3 nucleotides read TGTGCCAGCACAAGCGTTCAGGGTTTTGGTGGCTACACCTTC. Protein product: CASTSVQGFGGYTF.

The chain carries TRBV6-6 and TRBJ1-4; D is unclear. The CDR3 totals 15 residues. V was pared by 3 bases and J by 1 base, with 9 bases between. Germline values: CDR1 MNHNY, CDR2 SVGAGI (reference sequence). DNA of the CDR3: TGTGCCAGCAGTTATGAGGGAAGAACTAATGAAAAACTGTTTTTT. It specifies CASSYEGRTNEKLFF.